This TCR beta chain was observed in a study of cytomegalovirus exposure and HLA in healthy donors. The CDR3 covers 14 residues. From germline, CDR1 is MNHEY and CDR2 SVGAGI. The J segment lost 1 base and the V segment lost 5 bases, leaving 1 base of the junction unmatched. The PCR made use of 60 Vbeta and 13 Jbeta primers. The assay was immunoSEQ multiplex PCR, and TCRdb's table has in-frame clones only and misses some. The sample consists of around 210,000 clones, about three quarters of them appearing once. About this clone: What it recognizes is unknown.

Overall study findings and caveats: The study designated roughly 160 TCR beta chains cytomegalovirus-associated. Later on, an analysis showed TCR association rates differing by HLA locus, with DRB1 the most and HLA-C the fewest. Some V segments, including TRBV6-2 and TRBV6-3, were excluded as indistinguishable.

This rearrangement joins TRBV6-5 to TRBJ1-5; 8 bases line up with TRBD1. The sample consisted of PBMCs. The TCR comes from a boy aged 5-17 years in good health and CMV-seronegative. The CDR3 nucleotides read TGTGCCAGCAGTCAGGGGGCGAGCAATCAGCCCCAGCATTTT. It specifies CASSQGASNQPQHF.